This TCR beta chain was sequenced for a study of T cell responses to AZD1222 COVID-19 vaccine. Study-level information: Second-dose groups at about 4 or about 12 weeks were pooled.

The repertoire was sequenced with immunoSEQ multiplex PCR; TCRdb's copy has only in-frame clones and lacks some. The sample has around 120,000 clones; roughly nine tenths are singletons. Germline V gives CDR1 SGHNT, CDR2 YENEEA. Trimming cost V 5 bases and J 7 bases, with 12 bases left between them. This CDR3 contains 13 residues. Here the sequenced sample was peripheral blood, taken on day 0 of AZD1222 vaccination. The chain links TRBV11-3 to TRBJ1-5; the D gene is possibly TRBD1 (5 bases). This receptor was obtained from an adult in good health. This chain's CDR3 is CASSAGRDQPQHF. The CDR3, as DNA: TGTGCCAGCAGCGCCGGTAGGGACCAGCCCCAGCATTTT.